A single sample gave rise to the 14 T cell receptor beta chains below, sequenced in a study of blood T cell repertoires in COVID-19. The data were produced by immunoSEQ multiplex PCR, yet TCRdb's version contains in-frame clones alone and is incomplete. Here the sample spans around 300,000 clones, roughly 89% being singletons. The sequencing input was PBMCs or T cells enriched from blood (not recorded which). Source of these receptors: a woman under 30 with acute COVID-19.

The count of this clone is one. This chain joins TRBV28 and TRBJ1-1; tentative D call: TRBD1 (5 bases). Germline values: CDR1 MDHEN, CDR2 SYDVKM. Trimming took off 3 bases at V and 4 bases at J, with 12 bases between the two ends. The CDR3 is 14 residues long. The CDR3 DNA sequence: TGTGCCAGCAGTTTGGGGCCCCCGGGCACTGAAGCTTTCTTT. Translating it yields CASSLGPPGTEAFF.

In this sample, this clone turned up once. V is TRBV6-2 or TRBV6-3 and J is TRBJ1-1; D is undetermined. This CDR3 has 13 amino acids. Per germline, CDR1 MNHEY and CDR2 SVGEGT. Trimming left V 4 bases short and J 6 bases short, with 12 bases between. The CDR3 coding sequence is TGTGCCAGCAGTTTTCTAGGTAAATCTGAAGCTTTCTTT. Its protein is CASSFLGKSEAFF.

In its sample, this clone was seen once. The CDR3: CAWQTGTGGLQNQPQHF. The DNA of the CDR3 is TGTGCCTGGCAAACCGGGACAGGGGGCTTGCAGAATCAGCCCCAGCATTTT. The J gene is TRBJ1-5, the V gene TRBV30; 12 bases map to TRBD1. In germline, CDR1 is GTSNPN, CDR2 SVGIG (reference sequence). The CDR3 sequence is 17 residues long. The J segment lost 4 bases and the V segment lost 5 bases, leaving 12 bases of the junction unmatched.

This clone was observed a few times. V gene TRBV10-1 combines with J gene TRBJ2-7; TRBD1 aligns across 7 bases. The CDR3 length is 15 residues. V was pared by 0 bases and J by 3 bases, with 5 bases of the junction left unmatched. In germline, CDR1 is WNHNN, CDR2 SYGVQD (reference sequence). CDR3 loop: CASSESPQGIYEQYF. CDR3 nucleotide sequence: TGCGCCAGCAGTGAGTCGCCACAGGGGATCTACGAGCAGTACTTC.

The rearrangement links TRBV27 to TRBJ1-1, with D perhaps matching TRBD1 (5 bases). The V end lost 4 bases, the J end lost 4 bases, and 22 bases lay between the germline ends. Germline V gene data show CDR1 as MNHEY and CDR2 as SMNVEV (reference sequence). CDR3 length equals 17 residues. The CDR3 DNA is TGTGCCAGCAGTTGGCTTTATTCGGGGACTCGTGGCACTGAAGCTTTCTTT. Translated: CASSWLYSGTRGTEAFF.

This chain connects TRBV18 to TRBJ1-3; the match to TRBD1 covers 7 bases. V lost 0 bases and J lost 0; bases outside the gene matches: 5. The CDR3 has 17 residues. Germline V gene sequence: CDR1 KGHSH, CDR2 LQKENI. The DNA for the CDR3 is TGTGCCAGCTCACCACCGGGACAGCAAAACTCTGGAAACACCATATATTTT. This translates into CASSPPGQQNSGNTIYF. Variable domain in full (rest from reference TRBV18 and TRBJ1-3): NAGVMQNPRHLVRRRGQEARLRCSPMKGHSHVYWYRQLPEEGLKFMVYLQKENIIDESGMPKERFSAEFPKEGPSILRIQQVVRGDSAAYFCASSPPGQQNSGNTIYFGEGSWLTVV.

For this clone: Other nucleotide sequences in the sample specify the same CDR3. The chain employs TRBV4-1 and TRBJ2-1; D perhaps matches TRBD1 (6 bases). The germline gives CDR1 MGHRA, CDR2 YSYEKL. The CDR3 runs 15 residues. V was pared by 0 bases and J by 6 bases, with 12 bases between. CDR3 amino acids: CASSQEGRGGNEQFF. CDR3 DNA sequence: TGCGCCAGCAGCCAAGAAGGTCGAGGGGGCAATGAGCAGTTCTTC.

The chain uses TRBV21-1 and TRBJ2-1; the table gives TRBD2 as D, unverified against the DNA. TRBV21-1 is a known pseudogene. The CDR3 consists of 18 residues. CDR3 sequence reads: CASSNRTSGRRGYNEQFF. As DNA, the CDR3 is TGTGCCAGCAGCAATAGGACTAGCGGGAGGAGGGGCTACAATGAGCAGTTCTTC.

This chain links TRBV30 with TRBJ2-2; no definite D call. The CDR3 loop spans 11 amino acids. Germline V gives CDR1 GTSNPN, CDR2 SVGIG (reference sequence). The V end lost 0 bases, the J end lost 7 bases, and 3 bases lay between the germline ends. This CDR3 is CAWSVFGELFF. CDR3 coding DNA: TGTGCCTGGAGTGTCTTCGGGGAGCTGTTTTTT. Drawing the rest from reference TRBV30 and TRBJ2-2, the complete variable domain is SQTIHQWPATLVQPVGSPLSLECTVEGTSNPNLYWYRQAAGRGLQLLFYSVGIGQISSEVPQNLSASRPQDRQFILSSKKLLLSDSGFYLCAWSVFGELFFGEGSRLTVL.

The genes are TRBV25-1 and TRBJ2-2; TRBD2 agrees at 8 bases. Germline CDR1 is MGHDK and CDR2 is SYGVNS. This CDR3 region has 16 residues. V lost 6 bases, J lost 5 bases, and 11 bases stayed unmatched. This chain's CDR3 is CASSATSGPRTGELFF. Written as DNA, the CDR3 is TGTGCCAGCAGCGCCACTAGCGGTCCGAGAACCGGGGAGCTGTTTTTT.

V is TRBV14 and J is TRBJ2-7; 13 nucleotides align to TRBD2. There are 20 residues in the CDR3. V shed 1 base, J shed 0 bases, and the junction held 12 bases outside the gene matches. The V gene's germline CDR1 is SGHDN and CDR2 FVKESK. CDR3 loop: CASSQGLAGGRGKSSYEQYF. Written as DNA, the CDR3 is TGTGCCAGCAGCCAAGGACTAGCGGGAGGCCGCGGGAAGAGCTCCTACGAGCAGTACTTC.

The CDR3 loop reads CATSESGLGDTIYF. CDR3 nucleotide sequence: TGTGCCACCAGTGAGTCGGGACTTGGCGACACCATATATTTT. The chain recombines TRBV24-1 with TRBJ1-3, with a possible D match to TRBD1 (5 bases). Trimming took off 4 bases at V and 8 bases at J, with 14 bases between the two ends. CDR3 size: 14 residues. Germline assignment: CDR1 KGHDR and CDR2 SFDVKD.

The rearrangement joins TRBV12-3 or TRBV12-4 to TRBJ2-2; D may be TRBD1 (6 bases). V was trimmed by 5 bases and J by 6 bases, leaving 10 bases between them. The CDR3 runs to 13 residues. The CDR3 nucleotides are TGTGCCAGCAGTACTACAGGGCCCGGGGAGCTGTTTTTT. Translation gives CASSTTGPGELFF.

This chain connects TRBV11-2 to TRBJ2-1; the match to TRBD2 covers 16 bases. J gave up 4 bases and V 6 bases, and 12 bases lay outside the gene matches. The CDR3 has 19 amino acids. Germline assignment: CDR1 SGHAT and CDR2 FQNNGV. The CDR3 sequence is CASSRDSPGLAGGYNEQFF. The CDR3 DNA reads TGTGCCAGCAGTAGGGACAGTCCGGGACTAGCGGGAGGGTACAATGAGCAGTTCTTC. Supplemented by reference TRBV11-2 and TRBJ2-1, the full variable domain reads EAGVAQSPRYKIIEKRQSVAFWCNPISGHATLYWYQQILGQGPKLLIQFQNNGVVDDSQLPKDRFSAERLKGVDSTLKIQPAKLEDSAVYLCASSRDSPGLAGGYNEQFFGPGTRLTVL.